Below, 9 T cell receptor beta chains from the same sample are listed, as sequenced in a study of OX40 agonist ivuxolimab in advanced cancers. TCRdb keeps only in-frame clones here, not all; method: immunoSEQ multiplex PCR. Seen here are tens of thousands of clones, more than 85% observed once, and the top ten hold roughly half. Source: CD4+ or CD8+ T cells sorted from blood, taken in a trial of the OX40 agonist ivuxolimab. Every receptor here comes from an adult with an advanced solid tumor such as melanoma, head and neck, liver or kidney cancer.

The chain employs TRBV30 and TRBJ2-5; D is undetermined. V lost 2 bases, J lost 1 base, and 11 bases lay in between. The CDR3 covers 14 residues. Germline-derived CDR1 and CDR2 are GTSNPN and SVGIG (reference sequence). CDR3 nucleotides: TGTGCCTGGAGTTCTAAGTGGACCCAAGAGACCCAGTACTTC. This sequence encodes CAWSSKWTQETQYF.

The V and J genes are TRBV9 and TRBJ2-1, with 9 bases fitting TRBD2. The V segment lost 0 bases and the J segment 0 bases; nucleotides outside the gene matches: 4. The length of the CDR3 is 17 residues. Germline V CDR1 and CDR2: SGDLS, YYNGEE. CDR3 sequence: CASSVGVSGSSYNEQFF. The CDR3 region has the DNA TGTGCCAGCAGCGTAGGCGTTAGCGGGAGCTCCTACAATGAGCAGTTCTTC.

The J gene is TRBJ2-7, the V gene TRBV20-1, with unresolved D. Trimming pared 6 bases from V and 3 bases from J, leaving 6 bases between. The CDR3 is 10 amino acids. Germline V gene lookup returns CDR1 DFQATT and CDR2 SNEGSKA (reference sequence). The DNA of the CDR3 is TGCAGTGCCTGGATCTACGAGCAGTACTTC. It specifies CSAWIYEQYF.

The rearrangement links TRBV7-3 to TRBJ2-7; D possibly uses TRBD1 or TRBD2 (5 bases each). CDR1 is SGHTA, CDR2 FQGTGA, per germline. This CDR3 is built from 16 residues. Trimming cost V 3 bases and J 0 bases, with 15 bases left between them. Here the CDR3 reads CASSLSGTGSSYEQYF. For the CDR3, the DNA is TGTGCCAGCAGCTTGTCCGGGACCGGAAGCTCCTACGAGCAGTACTTC.

This clone is large by share. This chain uses TRBV10-2 with TRBJ1-6; no clear D. V was shortened by 6 bases and J by 5 bases, with 11 bases between the two germline ends. In germline, CDR1 is WSHSY, CDR2 SAAADI. The CDR3 runs to 14 residues. The CDR3, as DNA: TGCGCCAGCAGGGACGGTGTGAATAATTCACCCCTCCACTTT. Protein: CASRDGVNNSPLHF.

CDR3 nucleotide sequence: TGTGCCACGACCTACCACTCGCCTGGCTACACCTTC. It is translated as CATTYHSPGYTF. The chain combines TRBV7-9 with TRBJ1-2; D not resolved. The germline V and J ends were trimmed by 10 bases and 7 bases, with 16 bases remaining between them. This CDR3 has 12 amino acids. Germline V gene lookup returns CDR1 SEHNR and CDR2 FQNEAQ (reference sequence).

The chain is built from TRBV30 and TRBJ2-5; D is unclear. CDR1 and CDR2 (germline): GTSNPN, SVGIG (reference sequence). V was pared by 1 base and J by 2 bases, with 8 bases between. This CDR3 spans 13 amino acids. The CDR3 coding sequence is TGTGCCTGGAGTGGACACCCTCAAGAGACCCAGTACTTC. Encoded protein: CAWSGHPQETQYF.

This clone was detected once. This chain links TRBV25-1 with TRBJ1-2; possibly TRBD1 for D (6 bases). Germline CDR1 reads MGHDK; CDR2 reads SYGVNS. V was shortened by 6 bases and J by 6 bases, with 14 bases between the two germline ends. The CDR3 consists of 13 residues. The DNA for the CDR3 is TGTGCCAGCAGGGACAGTTTTAATAATGGCTACACCTTC. It translates to CASRDSFNNGYTF.

The V and J genes are TRBV27 and TRBJ2-7; a weak D match, TRBD2 (6 bases). The V and J ends lost 6 bases and 0 bases respectively, with 12 bases between them. The CDR3 covers 14 residues. Germline loops: CDR1 MNHEY, CDR2 SMNVEV (reference sequence). The CDR3 bases are TGTGCCAGCAGGCCCGGACTACTCTCCTACGAGCAGTACTTC. It encodes CASRPGLLSYEQYF.